This T cell receptor beta chain was profiled in a study of T cell changes during pregnancy in multiple sclerosis (dated by TCRdb to between 2017 and 2020). For the wider study: Changes in the T cell repertoire over the course of pregnancy were examined in this study in women with multiple sclerosis.

The method behind the library was the immunoSEQ multiplex PCR assay. The source is immuneACCESS, and TCRdb retained only in-frame sequences with V and J called. Part of the clones is not carried over; for the studies checked, unresolved V genes explain less than half of this, and the remainder is unexplained. This sample comprises over 75,000 clones, about 92% of them detected only once. The ten largest clonotypes hold under 3% of the sample. The CDR3 goes from the cysteine to the phenylalanine over 16 residues. Only the CDR3 region is kept as DNA, spanning 48 bases read in frame from base 1. The junction carries 17 bases between V and J, which are trimmed by 0 bases and 5 bases respectively. CDR1 and CDR2 are drawn from the germline V gene: SGDLS, YYNGEE. Details on this clone: The antigen it recognizes is unknown. No much larger clone is present one base from it, and per-base qualities are unavailable.

The receptor was derived from a female donor with multiple sclerosis, enrolled in a pregnancy study. This chain is built from TRBV9 and TRBJ2-5; the best D guess is TRBD1, with 6 bases matching. This specimen was peripheral blood, taken in the first trimester of pregnancy. At the DNA level, the sequence is TGTGCCAGCAGCGTAGCCCCCAAGGGGGATAGGGAGACCCAGTACTTC. Its amino acids are CASSVAPKGDRETQYF.